This T cell receptor beta chain originates from a study of blood T cell repertoires in COVID-19. The assay was immunoSEQ multiplex PCR, and TCRdb's table has in-frame clones only and misses some. The sample carries about 55,000 clones, around 90% recorded once. With V trimmed by 5 bases and J by 1 base, 4 bases remained unmatched. Germline assignment: CDR1 KGHDR and CDR2 SFDVKD. The CDR3 runs to 15 residues. This chain links TRBV24-1 with TRBJ2-3, with TRBD1 identical over 8 bases. The receptor was isolated from a middle-aged man with COVID-19, enrolled during active disease. Sequenced material: peripheral blood. As DNA, the CDR3 is TGTGCCACCAGTGCCTCGGACAGGGGCACAGATACGCAGTATTTT. Protein sequence: CATSASDRGTDTQYF.